One and the same sample provided the 22 T cell receptor beta chains below, sequenced in a study of metastatic and nonmetastatic thyroid tumors. Thyroid surgery was performed in patients who had received no treatment beforehand. Using MiXCR, TCRdb re-called clones from the PCR reads. Among fewer than 30,000 clones listed, around 15% were seen once. Sequencing was performed on blood. The receptors were sampled from a female donor with papillary thyroid cancer or a benign thyroid nodule (not recorded which). Some clones in this sample may be carry-over from other donors' samples.

This clone was detected only a few times. This chain uses TRBV12-5 with TRBJ1-5; D call uncertain. Germline V gene lookup returns CDR1 LGHNT and CDR2 FRNRAP. The length of the CDR3 is 13 residues. V lost 7 bases and J 4 bases, leaving 11 bases between the germline ends. CDR3 DNA: TGTGCTAGTGCCCTGGAGCAGAATCAGCCCCAGCATTTT. Translating gives CASALEQNQPQHF.

This clone has a count of ten or more. The chain recombines TRBV29-1 with TRBJ2-1; a weak D match, TRBD2 (7 bases). The CDR3 covers 16 residues. Germline lookup yields CDR1 SQVTM and CDR2 ANQGSEA. The germline V and J ends were trimmed by 4 bases and 3 bases, with 19 bases remaining between them. DNA of the CDR3: TGCAGCGTTGGAGGGGGAGGGGGGGGCATCTACAATGAGCAGTTCTTC. Translation gives CSVGGGGGGIYNEQFF.

This clone was seen repeatedly, ten times or more. The chain is built from TRBV19 and TRBJ2-7; 11 bases match TRBD1. In germline, CDR1 is LNHDA, CDR2 SQIVND (reference sequence). V shed 8 bases and J 7 bases; nucleotides not matched to a gene: 13. This CDR3 is 15 amino acids long. Here the CDR3 DNA reads TGTGCCAGTTACATCCTTGGACAGGGGGCTAGGGAGCAGTACTTC. This codes for CASYILGQGAREQYF.

The gene calls are TRBV9 and TRBJ1-4; D may be TRBD1 (6 bases). The germline CDR1 and CDR2 sequences are SGDLS and YYNGEE. The CDR3 is made up of 15 amino acids. Trimming pared 0 bases from V and 6 bases from J, leaving 12 bases between. CDR3 protein: CASSVAGRGDEKLFF. The CDR3 coding sequence is TGTGCCAGCAGCGTAGCGGGCAGGGGTGATGAAAAACTGTTTTTT.

CDR3 amino acids: CASSLTGLQETQYF. The CDR3 nucleotides read TGTGCCAGCAGCTTAACCGGGCTACAGGAGACCCAGTACTTC. V is TRBV7-9 and J is TRBJ2-5; D is undetermined. The CDR3 covers 14 residues. Looked up from germline, CDR1 is SEHNR and CDR2 is FQNEAQ (reference sequence). Trimming shortened V by 2 bases and J by 5 bases, and 12 bases separated the two germline ends. The complete variable domain, with remaining parts taken from reference TRBV7-9 and TRBJ2-5, reads DTGVSQNPRHKITKRGQNVTFRCDPISEHNRLYWYRQTLGQGPEFLTYFQNEAQLEKSRLLSDRFSAERPKGSFSTLEIQRTEQGDSAMYLCASSLTGLQETQYFGPGTRLLVL.

In this sample, this clone turned up many times. The V gene is TRBV4-1, the J gene TRBJ1-4; D not certain. Germline V gene sequence: CDR1 MGHRA, CDR2 YSYEKL. The ends were cut back, 0 bases at V and 8 bases at J, with 13 bases in the middle. CDR3 length: 15 residues. Written as DNA, the CDR3 is TGCGCCAGCAGCCAAGACTTGGGAGTTGGAGAAAAACTGTTTTTT. Translating it yields CASSQDLGVGEKLFF.

For this clone: At one end, the junction sequence differs from germline, possibly due to a read error. J is TRBJ1-3 and V is TRBV11-3, with D unclear. The CDR3 is 16 residues long. Germline-derived CDR1 and CDR2 are SGHNT and YENEEA. The CDR3 DNA follows: TGTGCCAGCGGCTTAGGTCCGACCTCATCTGGAAACACCATATATTTT. Residues: CASGLGPTSSGNTIYF.

In its sample, this clone was seen a few times. This chain links TRBV28 with TRBJ1-5; 10 bases agree with TRBD1. Germline values: CDR1 MDHEN, CDR2 SYDVKM. The CDR3 covers 18 residues. Trimming took 4 bases from V and 8 from J; bases not matched to a gene: 17. The CDR3 here is CASSWWTAIGTGVKPQHF. CDR3 DNA: TGTGCCAGCAGTTGGTGGACTGCGATAGGGACAGGGGTCAAGCCCCAGCATTTT.

The rearrangement joins TRBV30 to TRBJ1-4; D might be TRBD1 (5 bases). Trimming took off 3 bases at V and 8 bases at J, with 13 bases between the two ends. Looked up from germline, CDR1 is GTSNPN and CDR2 is SVGIG (reference sequence). The CDR3 length is 13 residues. The CDR3, as DNA: TGTGCCTGGAGCCCTGGGGCAGGAGAAAAACTGTTTTTT. This gives the protein CAWSPGAGEKLFF.

V is TRBV20-1 and J is TRBJ2-2; TRBD2 matches 7 bases. V lost 2 bases, J lost 4 bases, and 10 bases stayed unmatched. This CDR3 has 16 residues. In germline, CDR1 is DFQATT, CDR2 SNEGSKA (reference sequence). The CDR3, as DNA: TGCAGTGCTAGAATAAGAGGGCGGGAGACCACCGGGGAGCTGTTTTTT. It specifies CSARIRGRETTGELFF.

This clone was detected once. One base away lies a much larger clone, so this may be a sequencing read error. The CDR3 DNA reads TGCGCCAACAGCATCGGACTAGCGGGGGAGGGGGAGCTGTTTTTT. It yields the protein CANSIGLAGEGELFF. The chain uses TRBV5-1 and TRBJ2-2, with TRBD2 matching 13 bases. Germline lookup yields CDR1 SGHRS and CDR2 YFSETQ. CDR3 length: 15 amino acids.

At least ten counts were recorded for this clone. Compared with germline, one end of the junction differs, possibly owing to a read error. The chain is built from TRBV28 and TRBJ1-1; D might be TRBD1 (5 bases). The V gene's germline CDR1 is MDHEN and CDR2 SYDVKM. This CDR3 spans 14 amino acids. The CDR3 nucleotides are TGTGGCAGCAGTTTGGCTGGGGGGGGGTCTGAAGCTTTCTTT. This encodes CGSSLAGGGSEAFF. Supplemented by reference TRBV28 and TRBJ1-1, the full variable domain reads DVKVTQSSRYLVKRTGEKVFLECVQDMDHENMFWYRQDPGLGLRLIYFSYDVKMKEKGDIPEGYSVSREKKERFSLILESASTNQTSMYLCGSSLAGGGSEAFFGQGTRLTVV.

This clone was counted many times. The chain has TRBV10-2 and TRBJ1-4; a possible D gene is TRBD1 (6 bases). V lost 3 bases and J lost 4, with 12 bases in between. Germline lookup yields CDR1 WSHSY and CDR2 SAAADI. This CDR3 contains 15 residues. CDR3 loop: CASSDQRTVNEKLFF. Written as DNA, the CDR3 is TGCGCCAGCAGTGACCAGCGGACAGTTAATGAAAAACTGTTTTTT.

V is TRBV24-1 and J is TRBJ2-2, with D unresolved. Germline values: CDR1 KGHDR, CDR2 SFDVKD. Trimming shortened V by 4 bases and J by 7 bases, and 12 bases separated the two germline ends. CDR3 length equals 14 residues. This chain's CDR3 is CATSDLEAIGELFF. The CDR3 region has the DNA TGTGCCACCAGTGACCTTGAGGCAATCGGGGAGCTGTTTTTT.

By share, this clone ranks as medium-sized. The chain employs TRBV27 and TRBJ2-5; a weak D match, TRBD2 (5 bases). This CDR3 spans 13 amino acids. Germline-derived CDR1 and CDR2 are MNHEY and SMNVEV (reference sequence). V shed 2 bases and J shed 5 bases, with 9 bases lying between them. The CDR3 region is CASSLRRFETQYF. As DNA, the CDR3 is TGTGCCAGCAGTTTAAGGAGGTTCGAGACCCAGTACTTC.

This clone was detected many times. The CDR3 DNA sequence: TGTGCCAGCAGGACCCCCGGGGCACAAGAAAAACTGTTTTTT. Its protein product is CASRTPGAQEKLFF. The rearrangement joins TRBV28 to TRBJ1-4; possible D gene TRBD1, 5 bases. The CDR3 consists of 14 residues. Germline CDR1 reads MDHEN; CDR2 reads SYDVKM. The ends were cut back, 6 bases at V and 8 bases at J, with 16 bases in the middle.

Points on this clone: One end of the junction fails to match germline, which may point to a read error. The chain joins TRBV27 to TRBJ2-3, with 9 bases lining up with TRBD2. There are 15 residues in the CDR3. Germline CDR1 is MNHEY and CDR2 is SMNVEV (reference sequence). The CDR3 DNA reads TGTGCCGGCAGTTTAACTAGCGGGTCCACAGATACGCAGTATTTT. Amino acids: CAGSLTSGSTDTQYF.

V is TRBV6-1 and J is TRBJ2-7; tentatively, D is TRBD1 (6 bases). The last part of the DNA fits TRBJ2-5 better; the J call may be wrong. This CDR3 is 18 amino acids long. CDR1 and CDR2 (germline): MNHNS, SASEGT. The CDR3 loop is CASSERRVGHLCQETQYF. Here the CDR3 DNA reads TGTGCCAGCAGTGAAAGAAGGGTGGGACACTTGTGCCAAGAGACCCAGTACTTC.

The chain joins TRBV18 to TRBJ2-1; TRBD2 aligns across 8 bases. Germline values: CDR1 KGHSH, CDR2 LQKENI. This CDR3 region has 16 residues. J was trimmed by 7 bases and V by 3 bases; bases with no gene match: 11. The CDR3 reads CASSPGVSSGINEQFF. In DNA, the CDR3 is TGTGCCAGCTCACCGGGGGTTAGTAGCGGGATTAATGAGCAGTTCTTC.

This clone was counted many times. This chain connects TRBV5-1 to TRBJ1-3; D gene ambiguous. V dropped 3 bases and J dropped 4 bases, with 5 bases sitting between them. This CDR3 comprises 12 residues. CDR1 is SGHRS, CDR2 YFSETQ, per germline. CDR3: CASSWEGNTIYF. The DNA for the CDR3 is TGCGCCAGCAGCTGGGAAGGAAACACCATATATTTT.

This clone has a count of ten or more. The chain joins TRBV19 to TRBJ2-2; no reliable D call. V lost 10 bases, J lost 7 bases, and 13 bases lay in between. This CDR3 comprises 12 residues. From germline, CDR1 is LNHDA and CDR2 SQIVND (reference sequence). The CDR3 here is CATLGGHGELFF. The CDR3, as DNA: TGTGCCACCCTGGGTGGCCACGGGGAGCTGTTTTTT.

This clone was recorded at least ten times. This rearrangement joins TRBV10-2 to TRBJ1-2; D possibly corresponds to TRBD1 (5 bases). V lost 0 bases and J 8 bases, leaving 7 bases between the germline ends. The germline gives CDR1 WSHSY, CDR2 SAAADI. The CDR3 has 12 amino acids. The CDR3 loop reads CASSESRGGYTF. The CDR3 region has the DNA TGCGCCAGCAGTGAGTCCCGGGGGGGCTACACCTTC.